The rows below give T cell receptor beta chains drawn from one sample of a study of blood T cells in healthy people across ages. TCRdb ran MiXCR on the 5' RACE reads and lists one entry per CDR3 protein. There are 890,000 or so distinct CDR3 sequences in the sample; approximately 67% occur only once, and 25% to 30% lies in the top ten. Sequencing input: blood. The receptors derive from a man aged 25 to 45 in good health. The CDR3 runs from the conserved cysteine through the conserved F or W. Fields, in order: D gene, J gene, V gene, clone size, CDR3 protein, CDR3 DNA. A D gene is named only where the DNA matches it firmly. Rows give clone size only sometimes, using once, few, many, or a class for an expanded clone.

>NA|TRBJ2-3|TRBV4-2|once
CASSQGGQGSSTDTQYF
TGTGCCAGCAGCCAAGGGGGGCAGGGGAGCTCCACAGATACGCAGTATTTT
>NA|TRBJ2-3|TRBV27|NA
CASSLRPYGWTTDTQYF
TGTGCCAGCAGTTTACGCCCCTACGGATGGACCACAGATACGCAGTATTTT
>TRBD2|TRBJ2-7|TRBV7-2|many
CASSLSGGSSYEQYF
TGTGCCAGCAGCTTATCGGGGGGGAGCTCCTACGAGCAGTACTTC
>NA|TRBJ1-2|TRBV29-1|once
CSVPGQPIPGGYGYTF
TGCAGCGTCCCAGGACAGCCAATTCCGGGGGGATATGGCTACACCTTC
>TRBD1|TRBJ1-5|TRBV7-2|once
CASSAGQGPQPQHF
TGTGCCAGCAGCGCAGGACAGGGCCCCCAGCCCCAGCATTTT
>NA|TRBJ2-5|TRBV7-3|NA
CASSLIRTNEQYF
TGTGCCAGCAGCTTAATTCGGACCAATGAGCAGTACTTC
>NA|TRBJ1-2|TRBV5-6|NA
CASSLGRIGVGYTF
TGTGCCAGCAGCTTGGGGAGGATCGGCGTAGGCTACACCTTC
>NA|TRBJ1-2|TRBV5-5|NA
CASSLEWGSGYGYTF
TGTGCCAGCAGCTTGGAGTGGGGGTCCGGGTATGGCTACACCTTC
>TRBD2|TRBJ2-1|TRBV6-6|once
CASSQFASGAFNEQFF
TGTGCCAGCAGCCAATTTGCTAGCGGGGCGTTCAATGAGCAGTTCTTC
>NA|TRBJ1-6|TRBV6-1|NA
CASSGGVFANSPLHF
TGTGCCAGCAGTGGGGGGGTGTTTGCTAACTCACCCCTCCACTTT
>NA|TRBJ1-2|TRBV30|once
CAWSVEAAGGFYGYTF
TGTGCCTGGAGTGTTGAGGCAGCGGGAGGATTCTATGGCTACACCTTC
>NA|TRBJ1-1|TRBV2|NA
CASSEAERRVTEAFF
TGTGCCAGCAGTGAAGCAGAACGGAGGGTCACTGAAGCTTTCTTT
>TRBD2|TRBJ2-1|TRBV2|NA
CASSEVGATSGGPDEQFF
TGTGCCAGCAGTGAAGTTGGGGCCACTAGCGGGGGGCCAGATGAGCAGTTCTTC
>NA|TRBJ1-2|TRBV20-1|NA
CSASVWPSNYGYTF
TGCAGTGCTAGTGTGTGGCCCTCAAACTATGGCTACACCTTC
>NA|TRBJ2-1|TRBV4-2|few
CASSQIGTKTFNEQFF
TGTGCCAGCAGCCAAATCGGGACCAAGACCTTCAATGAGCAGTTCTTC
>TRBD2|TRBJ2-2|TRBV20-1|NA
CSARRSSGATGELFF
TGCAGTGCTAGAAGGTCTAGCGGGGCTACCGGGGAGCTGTTTTTT
>TRBD1|TRBJ2-7|TRBV24-1|NA
CATSDLAFLRDSSYEQYF
TGTGCCACCAGTGATTTGGCTTTCCTCAGGGACAGCTCCTACGAGCAGTACTTC
>TRBD1|TRBJ1-5|TRBV29-1|NA
CSVGKTGVVGNQPQHF
TGCAGCGTTGGAAAGACAGGGGTTGTTGGCAATCAGCCCCAGCATTTT
>NA|TRBJ1-2|TRBV27|NA
CASSFGSGRYTF
TGTGCCAGCAGTTTTGGGTCAGGGCGGTACACCTTC
>TRBD2|TRBJ2-5|TRBV7-2|NA
CASSLRMSGGGETQYF
TGTGCCAGCAGCTTACGGATGAGCGGGGGTGGGGAGACCCAGTACTTC
>NA|TRBJ1-5|TRBV28|NA
CASTSPGGVNQPQHF
TGTGCCAGCACCTCCCCTGGGGGGGTAAATCAGCCCCAGCATTTT
>TRBD2|TRBJ2-7|TRBV7-2|NA
CASSSLSGGPYEQYF
TGTGCCAGCAGCTCACTTAGCGGGGGGCCCTACGAGCAGTACTTC
>TRBD1|TRBJ2-7|TRBV28|NA
CASSRQTGIYEQYF
TGTGCCAGCAGCCGTCAGACAGGGATCTACGAGCAGTACTTC
>NA|TRBJ2-1|TRBV4-3|few
CASSQNPGTQGEQFF
TGCGCCAGCAGCCAAAACCCGGGGACCCAAGGGGAGCAGTTCTTC
>TRBD2|TRBJ2-5|TRBV20-1|NA
CSAKPGLARETQYF
TGCAGTGCAAAACCGGGACTAGCTCGGGAGACCCAGTACTTC
>NA|TRBJ2-1|TRBV4-2|NA
CASSQDIQLGEQFF
TGTGCCAGCAGCCAAGATATTCAGCTTGGTGAGCAGTTCTTC
>TRBD1|TRBJ2-5|TRBV7-9|NA
CASSLGTEKTQYF
TGTGCCAGCAGCTTGGGGACAGAAAAGACCCAGTACTTC
>NA|TRBJ2-1|TRBV4-2|few
CASSSKVLVNEQFF
TGTGCCAGCAGCTCCAAGGTGTTAGTGAATGAGCAGTTCTTC
>TRBD1|TRBJ2-3|TRBV27|NA
CASSARDRELTDTQYF
TGTGCCAGCAGTGCCCGGGACAGGGAGCTCACAGATACGCAGTATTTT
>NA|TRBJ2-2|TRBV15|NA
CATSLGKGPRPGELFF
TGTGCCACCAGCCTGGGAAAGGGACCGAGGCCCGGGGAGCTGTTTTTT
>NA|TRBJ2-7|TRBV7-9|NA
CASSLIAADEQYF
TGTGCCAGCAGCTTAATCGCGGCTGACGAGCAGTACTTC
>NA|TRBJ2-3|TRBV27|NA
CASSSKTGRVTDTQYF
TGTGCCAGCAGTTCTAAAACAGGGCGTGTAACAGATACGCAGTATTTT
>NA|TRBJ2-5|TRBV20-1|NA
CSARDLWLSTPLYNEQYF
TGCAGTGCTAGAGATCTTTGGCTATCCACTCCTCTATACAATGAGCAGTACTTC
>TRBD1|TRBJ1-2|TRBV6-1|NA
CASSDPTGDKYFHGHTF
TGTGCCAGCAGTGATCCGACAGGGGATAAGTATTTCCATGGCCACACCTTC
>NA|TRBJ2-7|TRBV2|NA
CASRLGQHASYEQYF
TGTGCCAGCAGACTAGGACAGCATGCTTCCTACGAGCAGTACTTC
>NA|TRBJ2-7|TRBV28|many
CASSLGGLSGEQYF
TGTGCCAGCAGTTTGGGGGGTCTTTCGGGGGAGCAGTACTTC
>NA|TRBJ2-7|TRBV7-2|few
CASSLYRDLYEQYF
TGTGCCAGCAGCTTGTACAGGGACCTCTACGAGCAGTACTTC